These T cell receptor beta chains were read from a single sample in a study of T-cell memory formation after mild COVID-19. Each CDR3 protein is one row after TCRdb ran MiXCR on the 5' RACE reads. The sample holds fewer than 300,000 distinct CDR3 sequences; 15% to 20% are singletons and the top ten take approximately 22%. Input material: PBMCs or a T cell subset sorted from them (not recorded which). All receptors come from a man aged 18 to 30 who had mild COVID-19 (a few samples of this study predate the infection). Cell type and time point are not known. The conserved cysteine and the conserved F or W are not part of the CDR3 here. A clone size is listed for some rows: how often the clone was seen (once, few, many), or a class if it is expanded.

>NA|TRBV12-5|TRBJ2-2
ASGLNTGELF
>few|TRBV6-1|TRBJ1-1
ASSEAEGLNTEAF
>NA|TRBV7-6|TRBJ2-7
ASASGGAYEQY
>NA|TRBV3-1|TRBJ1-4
ASSQDGGFEKLF
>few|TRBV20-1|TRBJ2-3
SASPIGEAADTQY
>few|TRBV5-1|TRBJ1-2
ASSLRTGASSGYT
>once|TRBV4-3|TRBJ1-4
ASSQEWGASEKLF
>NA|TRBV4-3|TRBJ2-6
ASSQVGISGANVLT
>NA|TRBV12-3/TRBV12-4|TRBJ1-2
ASSRQGTPGYT
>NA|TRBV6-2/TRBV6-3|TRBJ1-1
ASSRDRGYAF
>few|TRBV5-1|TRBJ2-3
ASRLAATDTQY
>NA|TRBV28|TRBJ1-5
ASSFTGANQPQH
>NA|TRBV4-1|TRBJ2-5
ASNTTGTTQETQY
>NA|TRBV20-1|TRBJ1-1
SARESRHEAF
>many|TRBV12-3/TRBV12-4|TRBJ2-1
ASSKGLAGGWNEQF
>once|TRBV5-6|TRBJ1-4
ASSLALTGGYEKLF
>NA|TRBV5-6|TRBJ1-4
ASSLREAGKLF
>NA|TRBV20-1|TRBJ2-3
SARPLASTDTQY
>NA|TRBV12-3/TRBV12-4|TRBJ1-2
ASSSHPRAGYT
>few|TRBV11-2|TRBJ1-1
ASSFSRAAEAF
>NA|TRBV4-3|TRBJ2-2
ASSQGYPSGELF
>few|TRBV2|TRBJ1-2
ASSSGTGVYGYT
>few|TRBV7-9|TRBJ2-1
ASAARENNEQF
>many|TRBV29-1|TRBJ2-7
SVVVGQKSSYEQY
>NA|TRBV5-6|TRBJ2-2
ASSPDPYTGELF
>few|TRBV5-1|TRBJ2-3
ASNPEGVWTDTQY
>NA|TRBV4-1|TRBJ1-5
ASSLRDREQYSNQPQH
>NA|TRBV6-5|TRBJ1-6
ASRTTGGYNSPLH
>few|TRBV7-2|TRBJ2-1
ASSLAGLGGSYNEQF
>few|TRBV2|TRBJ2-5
ASSPYGLEETQY
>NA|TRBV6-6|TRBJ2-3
ASSDSGADTDTQY
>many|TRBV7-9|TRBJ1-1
ASSFQGADTEAF
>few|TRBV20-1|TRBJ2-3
SARDWTSGEGTDTQY
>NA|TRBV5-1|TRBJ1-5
ASSLEGDNQPQH